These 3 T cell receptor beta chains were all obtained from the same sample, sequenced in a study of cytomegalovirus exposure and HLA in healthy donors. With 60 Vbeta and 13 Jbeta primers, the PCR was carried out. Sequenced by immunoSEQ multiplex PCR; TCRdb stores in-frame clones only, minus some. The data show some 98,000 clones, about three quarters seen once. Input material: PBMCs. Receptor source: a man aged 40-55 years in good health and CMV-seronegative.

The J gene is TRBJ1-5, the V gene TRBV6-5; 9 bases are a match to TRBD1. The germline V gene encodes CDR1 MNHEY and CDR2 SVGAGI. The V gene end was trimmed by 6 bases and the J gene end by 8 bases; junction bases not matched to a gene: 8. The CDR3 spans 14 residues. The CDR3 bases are TGTGCCAGCAGGAGAACAGGGGGCGCAGAGCCCCAGCATTTT. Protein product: CASRRTGGAEPQHF.

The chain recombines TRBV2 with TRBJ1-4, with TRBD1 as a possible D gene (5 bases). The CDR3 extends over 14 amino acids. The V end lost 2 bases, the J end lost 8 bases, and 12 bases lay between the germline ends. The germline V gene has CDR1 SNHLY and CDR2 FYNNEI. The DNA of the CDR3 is TGTGCCAGCAGTGAAAGGGGAGGATGGGAAAAACTGTTTTTT. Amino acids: CASSERGGWEKLFF.

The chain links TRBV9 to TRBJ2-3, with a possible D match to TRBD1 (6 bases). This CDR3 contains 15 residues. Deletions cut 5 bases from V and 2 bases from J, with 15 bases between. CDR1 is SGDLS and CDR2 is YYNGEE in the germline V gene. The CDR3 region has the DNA TGTGCCAGCAGACTACAGGGCGAGTCCACAGATACGCAGTATTTT. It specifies CASRLQGESTDTQYF.